This T cell receptor beta chain was captured in a study of CD8 T cells in ankylosing spondylitis. The study, taken as a whole, reports: Ankylosing spondylitis blood appeared to be characterized by a TCR beta motif of 8 or 9 highly homologous variants.

CDR1 and CDR2 (germline): SGHTA, FQGNSA. The CDR3 runs to 15 residues. Trimming shortened V by 3 bases and J by 0 bases, and 9 bases separated the two germline ends. In the case of this clonotype: Its antigen remains unknown.

A single record per CDR3 protein comes from TCRdb applying MiXCR to the 5' RACE reads. The repertoire holds 150,000 to 200,000 distinct CDR3 sequences, with about 32% as singletons. V usage is TRBV7-2 and J usage is TRBJ1-5, with no clear D. Source material: synovial fluid, either unsorted or a sorted T cell fraction (not recorded which). The receptor's source is a male donor with ankylosing spondylitis. The chain's CDR3 is CASSLGRGSNQPQHF. DNA of the CDR3: TGTGCCAGCAGCTTGGGTCGAGGTAGCAATCAGCCCCAGCATTTT.